Listed below are T cell receptor beta chains from one sample, sequenced in a study of blood T cell repertoires in COVID-19. Method: immunoSEQ multiplex PCR; TCRdb's copy keeps in-frame clones and lacks some. In the table there are some 60,000 clones, 80% to 95% of which are singletons. The sequenced sample was peripheral blood. All receptors come from a human donor in a cohort sampled during active COVID-19. Each CDR3 is given with its conserved first and last residue. The D gene is left open where the match is weak. Clone size appears in some rows only: once, few, many, or a class for an expanded clone.

j_call v_call d_call clone_size cdr3_nt cdr3_aa
TRBJ1-6 TRBV27 NA NA TGTGCCAGCAGTCAAACGACAGGCCCCGGGGCACCCCTCCACTTT CASSQTTGPGAPLHF
TRBJ2-3 TRBV6-5 NA once TGTGCCAGCAGTTCTGGGGGCCGGGGCTTTGCGCAGTATTTT CASSSGGRGFAQYF
TRBJ2-3 TRBV30 NA NA TGTGCCTGGGGACGAGTCAGCACAGATACGCAGTATTTT CAWGRVSTDTQYF
TRBJ1-5 TRBV27 NA NA TGTGCCAGCAGTTTTAGGGGGAGGGGTCCCCAGCATTTT CASSFRGRGPQHF
TRBJ2-4 TRBV28 NA NA TGTGCCAGCGAATCCCAGAGGAGCGGTTCTTATTACATTCAGTACTTC CASESQRSGSYYIQYF
TRBJ1-3 TRBV6-5 NA NA TGTGCCAGCACAAGTAGCTCTGGAAACACCATATATTTT CASTSSSGNTIYF
TRBJ2-1 TRBV3-1/TRBV3-2 TRBD2 NA TGTGCCAGCAGCCAACCTCTACTAGCGGGCGGTGTAAACAATGAGCAGTTCTTC CASSQPLLAGGVNNEQFF
TRBJ2-2 TRBV7-8 TRBD1 NA TGTGCCAGCAGACCCCGGACAGGGGGCACCGGGGAGCTGTTTTTT CASRPRTGGTGELFF
TRBJ1-6 TRBV30 NA NA TGTGCCTGGAGTCTCACGGGAGCGGGGGCAATATTAGGGAATTCACCCCTCCACTTT CAWSLTGAGAILGNSPLHF
TRBJ1-3 TRBV14 NA NA TGTGCCAGCAGCCAAGATGGCTTACCCCGCTCTGGAAACACCATATATTTT CASSQDGLPRSGNTIYF
TRBJ2-1 TRBV7-7 TRBD1 NA TGTGCTAGCAGCTTAGCGGGGACAGGGGGCTACAATGAGCAGTTCTTC CASSLAGTGGYNEQFF
TRBJ2-3 TRBV27 NA NA TGTGCCAGCAGTTTACGTAGTCTCACAGATACGCAGTATTTT CASSLRSLTDTQYF
TRBJ1-5 TRBV27 NA NA TGTGCCAGCAGTTTTTGGGGAGGCAATCAGCCCCAGCATTTT CASSFWGGNQPQHF
TRBJ2-2 TRBV15 NA NA TGTGCCACCAGCAGAGGAGACGGGGAGCTGTTTTTT CATSRGDGELFF
TRBJ1-5 TRBV2 TRBD1 NA TGTGCCAGCAGTGCAGGGGGCGATCAGCCCCAGCATTTT CASSAGGDQPQHF
TRBJ2-7 TRBV3-1/TRBV3-2 NA NA TGTGCCAGCAGCCAAGCTGCGGGGCCGGGCGAGCAGTACTTC CASSQAAGPGEQYF
TRBJ1-2 TRBV7-3 NA NA TGTGCCAGCAGCCTCGACCCGACAGGCCTGGTATCTGGCTACACCTTC CASSLDPTGLVSGYTF
TRBJ1-6 TRBV27 TRBD1 once TGTGCCAGCAGTTTAGAGACAGGGGTCTCACCCCTCCACTTT CASSLETGVSPLHF
TRBJ2-5 TRBV28 TRBD1 NA TGTGCCAGCAGTTTTAGGGACAGGGAAAGGGAGACCCAGTACTTC CASSFRDRERETQYF
TRBJ1-2 TRBV30 TRBD1 NA TGTGCCCGGGACAGGGGCGGAGGCTACACCTTC CARDRGGGYTF
TRBJ2-7 TRBV19 NA NA TGTGCCAGTAGTATGGAGGTTCGTCCCTACGAGCAGTACTTC CASSMEVRPYEQYF
TRBJ1-2 TRBV4-2 TRBD1 NA TGTGCCAGCAGCCAAGAAATGTCCCTCGACAGGGAGAAAAGGTTCTATGGCTACACCTTC CASSQEMSLDREKRFYGYTF
TRBJ1-2 TRBV9 NA NA TGTGCCAGCAGCGTAGAGGGGCGCGGCTACACCTTC CASSVEGRGYTF
TRBJ1-2 TRBV6-2/TRBV6-3 NA NA TGTGCCAGCAGCCCACCCGGGGGGATCTCCCACTATGGCTACACCTTC CASSPPGGISHYGYTF